This T cell receptor beta chain was documented in a study of tumor-infiltrating lymphocytes in localized non-small cell lung cancer. Repertoires were generated with immunoSEQ multiplex PCR, while TCRdb's copy carries only in-frame clones and drops some. The sample holds under 15,000 clones; about 63% are singletons and the top ten take less than 10%. Germline-derived CDR1 and CDR2 are PRHDT and FYEKMQ (reference sequence). This CDR3 spans 14 amino acids. The V and J ends lost 4 bases and 0 bases respectively, with 9 bases between them. Study findings and constraints: Available tissue quantity limited TCR sequencing to a patient subset. Recurrence-free survival showed no association with tumor T-cell fraction. T-cell fraction did not differ between immunotypes IM1 and IM2. Higher tumor T cell infiltration than in uninvolved lung was supported by TCRbeta sequencing.

This clone is a singleton in its sample. The target antigen is unknown. The sample taken for sequencing was lung tumor tissue. The chain joins TRBV13 to TRBJ1-1; unclear D gene. The origin of this receptor is a human donor with non-small cell lung cancer. The CDR3 sequence is CASSSGRMNTEAFF. In nucleotides, the CDR3 is TGTGCCAGCAGCTCCGGACGGATGAACACTGAAGCTTTCTTT. The full variable domain, rest sourced from reference TRBV13 and TRBJ1-1, is AAGVIQSPRHLIKEKRETATLKCYPIPRHDTVYWYQQGPGQDPQFLISFYEKMQSDKGSIPDRFSAQQFSDYHSELNMSSLELGDSALYFCASSSGRMNTEAFFGQGTRLTVV.